A selection of T cell receptor beta chains follows, all from one sample in a study of T cell changes during pregnancy in multiple sclerosis. The table came from immunoSEQ multiplex PCR; TCRdb's copy has only in-frame clones and leaves some out. The repertoire holds some 20,000 clones, with 75% to 90% as singletons. The sequenced sample was CD4+ T cells from peripheral blood mononuclear cells, obtained in the first trimester of pregnancy. All receptors come from a female donor in good health, enrolled as a control in a pregnancy study. CDR3s include the opening cysteine and the closing phenylalanine or tryptophan. The D gene is left open where the match is weak. Clone size is given for some rows only: seen once, a few or many times, or a class if the clone is expanded.

clone size	V gene	J gene	D gene	CDR3 DNA	CDR3 protein
.	TRBV10-3	TRBJ1-2	.	TGTGCCATCAGTGAGCGAACAGGTGGGGATTATGGCTACACCTTC	CAISERTGGDYGYTF
.	TRBV2	TRBJ2-5	TRBD1	TGTGCCAGCAGTCCGGACAGGGGGCACGGGGAGACCCAGTACTTC	CASSPDRGHGETQYF
.	TRBV11-2	TRBJ1-2	.	TGTGCCAGCAGCTTAGTCCCCGGACAGAACGATGGCTACACCTTC	CASSLVPGQNDGYTF
.	TRBV2	TRBJ2-7	TRBD2	TGTGCCAGCCAAGCGGGAGGGCCTGGCGAGCAGTACTTC	CASQAGGPGEQYF
.	TRBV28	TRBJ2-7	TRBD2	TGTGCCAGCAGCTCCGGGACTAGCGGCTACGAGCAGTACTTC	CASSSGTSGYEQYF
.	TRBV6-5	TRBJ1-3	.	TGTGCCAGCAGGTGGAGCTCTGGAAACACCATATATTTT	CASRWSSGNTIYF
.	TRBV5-1	TRBJ1-2	TRBD1	TGCGCCAGCAGCTGGCAGGGGGACTTAACGGGGGGCTACACCTTC	CASSWQGDLTGGYTF
once	TRBV5-5	TRBJ2-7	.	TGTGCCAGCAGCTTGCAGGGTTTATCCTACGAGCAGTACTTC	CASSLQGLSYEQYF
.	TRBV5-4	TRBJ1-6	.	TGTGCCAGCAGCTTGGTGGCAGGTACCCAAAGCTCCTATAATTCACCCCTCCACTTT	CASSLVAGTQSSYNSPLHF
.	TRBV5-1	TRBJ2-2	.	TGCGCCAGCAGCTTGAGAACCGCCGGCGGCACCGGGGAGCTGTTTTTT	CASSLRTAGGTGELFF
.	TRBV19	TRBJ1-1	TRBD1	TGTGCCAGTAGGACACAGGGGGCTGCGGGCACTGAAGCTTTCTTT	CASRTQGAAGTEAFF
.	TRBV28	TRBJ2-2	TRBD2	TGTGCCAGCAGTGGAGCGGGAGATCAAATCGGGGAGCTGTTTTTT	CASSGAGDQIGELFF
.	TRBV6-5	TRBJ1-2	TRBD1	TGTGCCAGCAGCCCCGAGCCGGGACAGGCCTATGGCTACACCTTC	CASSPEPGQAYGYTF
.	TRBV6-1	TRBJ2-6	.	TGTGCCAGCAGTGCTAAGACTTCCGGCCCCGGATCCGGGGCCAACGTCCTGACTTTC	CASSAKTSGPGSGANVLTF
few	TRBV5-6	TRBJ2-2	.	TGTGCCAGCAGCCCTCTTGACACCGGGGAGCTGTTTTTT	CASSPLDTGELFF
.	TRBV7-2	TRBJ1-1	TRBD1	TGTGCCAGCAGCTTCCGACAGGGTAGGAAGAACACTGAAGCTTTCTTT	CASSFRQGRKNTEAFF
.	TRBV4-3	TRBJ2-1	.	TGCGCCAGCAGCCAAGACCAGGTTAATGAGCAGTTCTTC	CASSQDQVNEQFF
.	TRBV4-2	TRBJ2-5	TRBD2	TGTGCCAGCAGCCAAAGGGAGCGGGGGAACCAAGAGACCCAGTACTTC	CASSQRERGNQETQYF
once	TRBV10-3	TRBJ2-5	.	TGTGCCATCGGGGTAAGGGGAGAGACCCAGTACTTC	CAIGVRGETQYF
medium-sized	TRBV4-3	TRBJ2-1	TRBD2	TGCGCCAGCAGCCAAGGCGGACTAGCGGGGCGTCATGAGCAGTTCTTC	CASSQGGLAGRHEQFF
.	TRBV23-1	TRBJ1-5	TRBD1	TGCGCCAGCCTACCGACAGGGGGCGGGCAGCCCCAGCATTTT	CASLPTGGGQPQHF
.	TRBV6-4	TRBJ2-2	.	TGTGCCAGCAGTTCGGACGGGGACACCGGGGAGCTGTTTTTT	CASSSDGDTGELFF
once	TRBV20-1	TRBJ2-3	.	TGCAGTGCTCGCCGGGAGCGGCAGTATTTT	CSARRERQYF
.	TRBV4-3	TRBJ2-5	.	TGCGCCAGCAGCCAAGACGGAGCCCCAGAGACCCAGTACTTC	CASSQDGAPETQYF
.	TRBV2	TRBJ2-5	.	TGTGCCAGCAGTGAGCAGGGTAAACCGAAAGACCAAGAGACCCAGTACTTC	CASSEQGKPKDQETQYF